A selection of T cell receptor beta chains follows, all from one sample in a study of beta chain features in type 1 diabetes. The assay was immunoSEQ multiplex PCR, and TCRdb's table has in-frame clones only and misses some. The data contain tens of thousands of clones, roughly 53% of them singletons. Sequenced input: stem cell memory CD4+ T cells from blood. Receptors were obtained from a man aged 25 to 40 with type 1 diabetes. The CDR3 runs from the conserved cysteine through the conserved F or W. Each record gives: CDR3 length, V gene, J gene, D gene, clone size, CDR3 protein, CDR3 DNA. D genes are given only for firm matches. Not every row has a clone size; where given, it reads once, few, many or a size class.

>14|TRBV30|TRBJ1-4|TRBD1|few
CAWSHGQGSEKLFF
TGTGCCTGGAGCCACGGACAGGGAAGTGAAAAACTGTTTTTT
>13|TRBV30|TRBJ2-5|-|-
CAWSGVKGETQYF
TGTGCCTGGAGTGGGGTCAAGGGGGAGACCCAGTACTTC
>16|TRBV19|TRBJ1-5|-|-
CASRGWGRSSNQPQHF
TGTGCCAGTAGGGGGTGGGGCAGGAGTAGCAATCAGCCCCAGCATTTT
>13|TRBV18|TRBJ2-7|TRBD1|-
CASSPGTAYEQYF
TGTGCCAGCTCACCCGGGACAGCATACGAGCAGTACTTC
>14|TRBV4-2|TRBJ2-7|TRBD1|-
CASSPGQGRYEQYF
TGTGCCAGCAGCCCGGGACAGGGCAGATACGAGCAGTACTTC
>16|TRBV2|TRBJ2-1|TRBD2|-
CASSPRSSGRDNEQFF
TGTGCCAGCAGTCCACGTTCTAGCGGGAGGGACAATGAGCAGTTCTTC
>15|TRBV10-3|TRBJ2-7|TRBD2|-
CAISTGTSESYEQYF
TGTGCCATCAGCACCGGGACTAGCGAGTCCTACGAGCAGTACTTC
>14|TRBV9|TRBJ1-3|-|-
CASSVYVSGNTIYF
TGTGCCAGCAGCGTCTACGTGTCTGGAAACACCATATATTTT
>15|TRBV5-4|TRBJ2-7|TRBD2|-
CASSLAGGAHYEQYF
TGTGCCAGCAGCTTGGCCGGGGGGGCGCACTACGAGCAGTACTTC
>15|TRBV28|TRBJ1-4|-|-
CASSLPAGGGEKLFF
TGTGCCAGCAGTTTACCGGCCGGCGGTGGTGAAAAACTGTTTTTT
>13|TRBV10-2|TRBJ2-3|-|-
CASRLRVQDTQYF
TGCGCCAGCAGACTCCGGGTCCAAGATACGCAGTATTTT
>15|TRBV19|TRBJ2-2|TRBD1|-
CASSIGTGGFGELFF
TGTGCCAGTAGTATAGGGACAGGGGGCTTCGGGGAGCTGTTTTTT
>14|TRBV30|TRBJ1-5|TRBD1|-
CAWTRTGERQPQHF
TGTGCCTGGACCCGGACAGGGGAAAGGCAGCCCCAGCATTTT
>17|TRBV7-2|TRBJ2-3|TRBD2|-
CASSLPLGGGAADTQYF
TGTGCCAGCAGCTTACCCCTCGGCGGGGGGGCAGCAGATACGCAGTATTTT
>17|TRBV27|TRBJ2-6|TRBD1|-
CASTPGTGAPGANVLTF
TGTGCCAGCACCCCCGGGACAGGGGCCCCGGGGGCCAACGTCCTGACTTTC
>16|TRBV7-9|TRBJ2-5|-|-
CASSAPGLTYQETQYF
TGTGCCAGCAGCGCTCCGGGACTCACGTACCAAGAGACCCAGTACTTC
>15|TRBV6-5|TRBJ2-5|-|few
CASRRGSGEQETQYF
TGTGCCAGCAGAAGGGGGAGCGGGGAACAAGAGACCCAGTACTTC
>15|TRBV30|TRBJ2-5|TRBD1|-
CAWSVGQGYQETQYF
TGTGCCTGGAGTGTAGGACAGGGGTACCAAGAGACCCAGTACTTC
>15|TRBV2|TRBJ1-1|-|-
CASSERGRVNTEAFF
TGTGCCAGCAGTGAAAGAGGCAGGGTGAACACTGAAGCTTTCTTT
>15|TRBV5-1|TRBJ2-7|TRBD2|-
CASSLVAGGVYEQYF
TGCGCCAGCAGCTTGGTTGCGGGAGGGGTCTACGAGCAGTACTTC
>13|TRBV18|TRBJ1-1|-|-
CASSPIQNTEAFF
TGTGCCAGCTCACCGATACAGAACACTGAAGCTTTCTTT
>16|TRBV5-4|TRBJ2-5|TRBD2|-
CASSPGTSGNQETQYF
TGTGCCAGCAGCCCCGGGACTAGCGGAAACCAAGAGACCCAGTACTTC
>15|TRBV19|TRBJ2-1|-|-
CASSPKRSSYNEQFF
TGTGCCAGTAGTCCAAAGCGGAGCTCCTACAATGAGCAGTTCTTC
>16|TRBV5-8|TRBJ2-1|TRBD2|-
CASSLPGLAGINEQFF
TGTGCCAGCAGCTTGCCCGGACTAGCGGGGATCAATGAGCAGTTCTTC
>13|TRBV7-6|TRBJ2-5|TRBD1|-
CASSFDRGETQYF
TGTGCCAGCAGCTTCGACAGGGGAGAGACCCAGTACTTC
>16|TRBV29-1|TRBJ2-1|TRBD2|few
CSVDPLAGGKYNEQFF
TGCAGCGTTGACCCCCTAGCGGGAGGGAAGTACAATGAGCAGTTCTTC
>14|TRBV19|TRBJ1-6|TRBD1|few
CASSMGQYNSPLHF
TGTGCCAGTAGTATGGGACAGTATAATTCACCCCTCCACTTT
>15|TRBV6-6|TRBJ1-2|TRBD1|-
CASSTSPGQYDGYTF
TGTGCCAGCAGTACCTCACCGGGACAGTATGATGGCTACACCTTC
>13|TRBV19|TRBJ1-1|TRBD1|few
CASSGQDYTEAFF
TGTGCCAGTAGTGGACAGGACTACACTGAAGCTTTCTTT
>15|TRBV6-7|TRBJ1-4|-|-
CASSYSGGTNEKLFF
TGTGCCAGCAGTTACTCGGGAGGGACTAATGAAAAACTGTTTTTT
>15|TRBV19|TRBJ1-2|TRBD1|-
CASSMGQVDNYGYTF
TGTGCCAGTAGTATGGGACAGGTGGATAACTATGGCTACACCTTC
>14|TRBV5-1|TRBJ2-3|-|-
CASSPSDLTDTQYF
TGCGCCAGCAGCCCCAGCGACCTCACAGATACGCAGTATTTT
>14|TRBV7-2|TRBJ1-1|TRBD1|few
CASSKRQGYTEAFF
TGTGCCAGCAGCAAACGACAGGGGTACACTGAAGCTTTCTTT
>13|TRBV7-9|TRBJ2-3|-|-
CASSSFNTDTQYF
TGTGCCAGCAGCTCCTTTAACACAGATACGCAGTATTTT
>14|TRBV11-3|TRBJ2-7|-|-
CASSLAGSSYEQYF
TGTGCCAGCAGCTTAGCGGGGTCCTCCTACGAGCAGTACTTC
>11|TRBV6-6|TRBJ1-1|-|-
CASSDPQGAFF
TGTGCCAGCAGTGACCCACAGGGAGCTTTCTTT
>15|TRBV7-9|TRBJ1-2|TRBD1|-
CASSLDRGANYGYTF
TGTGCCAGCAGCTTGGACAGGGGCGCTAACTATGGCTACACCTTC
>13|TRBV7-9|TRBJ1-2|-|-
CASTRGSGYGYTF
TGTGCCAGCACACGAGGTTCGGGCTATGGCTACACCTTC
>13|TRBV5-6|TRBJ1-1|-|-
CASSSPRNTEAFF
TGTGCCAGCAGCTCTCCGCGTAACACTGAAGCTTTCTTT
>15|TRBV7-8|TRBJ1-2|TRBD1|few
CASSLIQGAPYGYTF
TGTGCCAGCAGCTTAATTCAGGGGGCGCCCTATGGCTACACCTTC
>14|TRBV4-1|TRBJ1-5|-|few
CASSQEGRNQPQHF
TGCGCCAGCAGCCAAGAGGGGAGAAATCAGCCCCAGCATTTT
>14|TRBV19|TRBJ1-5|TRBD1|few
CASSTRQGNAPQHF
TGTGCCAGTAGTACGAGACAGGGTAACGCGCCCCAGCATTTT
>15|TRBV15|TRBJ2-2|-|-
CATSRDMWNTGELFF
TGTGCCACCAGCAGAGATATGTGGAACACCGGGGAGCTGTTTTTT
>16|TRBV5-1|TRBJ1-1|-|-
CASSPGGALRDTEAFF
TGCGCCAGCAGCCCTGGAGGGGCTTTGCGTGACACTGAAGCTTTCTTT
>19|TRBV5-1|TRBJ2-7|TRBD2|-
CASSLETATSGLRSYEQYF
TGCGCCAGCAGCTTGGAGACTGCTACTAGCGGGTTACGCTCCTACGAGCAGTACTTC
>12|TRBV18|TRBJ2-1|TRBD2|-
CASSPSGEKQFF
TGTGCCAGCTCACCTAGCGGGGAGAAGCAGTTCTTC
>14|TRBV10-3|TRBJ1-1|TRBD1|-
CAISAETGRTEAFF
TGTGCCATCAGCGCAGAGACAGGGCGTACTGAAGCTTTCTTT
>15|TRBV4-1|TRBJ1-2|TRBD1|-
CASSQQTGGHYGYTF
TGCGCCAGCAGCCAACAAACAGGGGGCCACTATGGCTACACCTTC
>15|TRBV2|TRBJ1-2|-|-
CASSVQGQANYGYTF
TGTGCCAGCAGTGTTCAGGGCCAAGCTAACTATGGCTACACCTTC
>16|TRBV18|TRBJ2-1|TRBD1|few
CASSFNLGQGRNEQFF
TGTGCCAGCTCATTCAACCTGGGACAGGGTAGAAATGAGCAGTTCTTC
>15|TRBV7-2|TRBJ2-7|TRBD1|-
CASSFYSGTGVEQYF
TGTGCCAGCAGCTTTTACTCCGGGACAGGGGTCGAGCAGTACTTC
>13|TRBV30|TRBJ2-6|-|-
CATGGSGANVLTF
TGTGCAACCGGGGGCTCTGGGGCCAACGTCCTGACTTTC
>14|TRBV10-3|TRBJ1-3|-|-
CAISQGAAGNTIYF
TGTGCCATCAGCCAAGGGGCGGCTGGAAACACCATATATTTT
>14|TRBV10-3|TRBJ1-1|-|few
CAISRTDQNTEAFF
TGTGCCATCAGTAGGACAGATCAGAACACTGAAGCTTTCTTT
>15|TRBV6-5|TRBJ1-1|-|-
CASSRGGAMNTEAFF
TGTGCCAGCAGTCGAGGTGGGGCGATGAACACTGAAGCTTTCTTT